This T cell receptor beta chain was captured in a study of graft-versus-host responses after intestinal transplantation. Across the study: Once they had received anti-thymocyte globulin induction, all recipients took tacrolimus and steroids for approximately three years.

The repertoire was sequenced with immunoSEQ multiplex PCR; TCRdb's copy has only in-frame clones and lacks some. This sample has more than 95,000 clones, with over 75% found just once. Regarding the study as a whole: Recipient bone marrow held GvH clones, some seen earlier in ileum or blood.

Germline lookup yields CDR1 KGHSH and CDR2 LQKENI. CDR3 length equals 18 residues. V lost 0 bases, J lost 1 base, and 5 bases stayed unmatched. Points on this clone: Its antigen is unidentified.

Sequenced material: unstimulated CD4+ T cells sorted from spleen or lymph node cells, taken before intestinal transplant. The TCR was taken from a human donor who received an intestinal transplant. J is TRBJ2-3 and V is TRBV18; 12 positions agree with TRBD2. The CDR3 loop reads CASSPPGLAGSRTDTQYF. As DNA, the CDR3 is TGTGCCAGCTCACCACCAGGACTAGCGGGGTCCCGCACAGATACGCAGTATTTT.